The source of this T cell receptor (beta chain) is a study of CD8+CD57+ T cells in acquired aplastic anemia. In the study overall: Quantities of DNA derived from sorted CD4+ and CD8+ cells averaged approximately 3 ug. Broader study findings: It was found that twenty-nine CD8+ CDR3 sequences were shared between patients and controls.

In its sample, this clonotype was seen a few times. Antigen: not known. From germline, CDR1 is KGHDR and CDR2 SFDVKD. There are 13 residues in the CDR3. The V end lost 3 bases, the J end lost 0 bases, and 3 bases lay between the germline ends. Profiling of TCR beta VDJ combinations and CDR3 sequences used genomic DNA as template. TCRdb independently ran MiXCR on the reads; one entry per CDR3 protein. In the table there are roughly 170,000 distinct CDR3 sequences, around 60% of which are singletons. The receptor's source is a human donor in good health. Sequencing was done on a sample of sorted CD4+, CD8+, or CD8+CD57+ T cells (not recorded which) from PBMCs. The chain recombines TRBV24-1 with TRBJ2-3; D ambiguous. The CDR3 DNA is TGTGCCACCAGTGATCCAAGCACAGATACGCAGTATTTT. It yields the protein CATSDPSTDTQYF.